These T cell receptor beta chains were read from a single sample in a study of blood T cell repertoires in COVID-19. The repertoire was sequenced with immunoSEQ multiplex PCR; TCRdb's copy has only in-frame clones and lacks some. The sample records roughly 70,000 clones, about 88% being singletons. The sequencing sample was made of peripheral blood. Source of these receptors: a man aged 50-60 years with acute or convalescent COVID-19. The CDR3 runs from the conserved cysteine through the conserved F or W. Fields, in order: V gene, CDR3 length, clone size, J gene, D gene, CDR3 DNA, CDR3 protein. D genes are given only for firm matches. Only part of the rows carry a size: once, few, many, or a class if the clone is expanded.

TRBV5-8	16	-	TRBJ1-5	TRBD1	TGTGCCAGCAGTTCATATGACAGGGCGCTGTATCAGCCCCAGCATTTT	CASSSYDRALYQPQHF
TRBV20-1	15	-	TRBJ2-5	-	TGCAGTGCTAGTGGGAGGACCAGAAGGAGAGAGACCCAGTACTTC	CSASGRTRRRETQYF
TRBV10-1	14	-	TRBJ2-2	-	TGCGCCAGCAGTTTTCTTCCAGGGCCCGGGGAGCTGTTTTTT	CASSFLPGPGELFF
TRBV15	15	-	TRBJ1-1	-	TGTGCCACCAGCAAGGTGGGGGGTGGGGGCACTGAAGCTTTCTTT	CATSKVGGGGTEAFF
TRBV28	20	once	TRBJ1-6	-	TGTGCCAGCAGCCCCCCATACCCGACAGGATATGGATCCTATAATTCACCCCTCCACTTT	CASSPPYPTGYGSYNSPLHF
TRBV7-2	13	-	TRBJ2-5	-	TGTGCCAGCAGCTCGCCGGTCCAAGAGACCCAGTACTTC	CASSSPVQETQYF
TRBV5-5	12	few	TRBJ2-1	-	TGTGCCAGCAGCTCTCTCTACAATGAGCAGTTCTTC	CASSSLYNEQFF
TRBV5-1	15	-	TRBJ2-1	-	TGCGCCAGCAGCTTTTTTAGCGGTTCCTACAATGAGCAGTTCTTC	CASSFFSGSYNEQFF
TRBV2	14	-	TRBJ2-2	TRBD2	TGTGCCAGCAAACCTAGCGGGAACACCGGGGAGCTGTTTTTT	CASKPSGNTGELFF
TRBV9	16	once	TRBJ2-7	TRBD1	TGTGCCAGCAGCGGCGGGACAGGGGGTATTAGCTACGAGCAGTACTTC	CASSGGTGGISYEQYF
TRBV2	16	-	TRBJ1-6	-	TGTGCCAGCAGTGAGGGACAAGGGTTTTATAATTCACCCCTCCACTTT	CASSEGQGFYNSPLHF
TRBV10-1	15	-	TRBJ1-4	-	TGCGCCAGCAGTCAGGGAATTGGAAGTCATGAAAAACTGTTTTTT	CASSQGIGSHEKLFF
TRBV28	15	-	TRBJ1-4	-	TGTGCCAGCAGTTTAGGCGGGGTTACTAATGAAAAACTGTTTTTT	CASSLGGVTNEKLFF
TRBV28	17	-	TRBJ2-1	TRBD2	TGTGCCAGCAGTTTAGGGACTAGCGGGAGTTCATACAATGAGCAGTTCTTC	CASSLGTSGSSYNEQFF
TRBV2	16	-	TRBJ2-2	TRBD1	TGTGCCAGCACCAAGGGACAGGGGGTGAGAACCGGGGAGCTGTTTTTT	CASTKGQGVRTGELFF
TRBV6-5	15	-	TRBJ1-2	TRBD1	TGTGCCAGCAGCCCCATACAGGGGGCTAGCTATGGCTACACCTTC	CASSPIQGASYGYTF
TRBV6-5	14	-	TRBJ1-5	-	TGTGCCAGCAGTTTTCCCCTAAAGGGGCAGCCCCAGCATTTT	CASSFPLKGQPQHF
TRBV2	16	-	TRBJ1-6	-	TGTGCCAGCAGTATAACGAGAGGGTCCTATAATTCACCCCTCCACTTT	CASSITRGSYNSPLHF
TRBV5-5	12	-	TRBJ1-2	-	TGTGCCAGCAGTTCCCACCTGGACACGTACACCTTC	CASSSHLDTYTF
TRBV9	15	-	TRBJ1-6	-	TGTGCCAGCAGCGTAGCGACGGCGGGAGAACCCACCCTCCACTTT	CASSVATAGEPTLHF
TRBV2	11	-	TRBJ1-6	-	TGTGCCAGCCAAAATAATTCACCCCTCCACTTT	CASQNNSPLHF
TRBV5-1	19	-	TRBJ2-1	TRBD2	TGCGCCAGCAGCTTCCCGGGGCTCGTCGGGACTAGCGGTTACAATGAGCAGTTCTTC	CASSFPGLVGTSGYNEQFF
TRBV6-6	11	-	TRBJ1-2	TRBD1	TGTGCCAGCGGACAGGGTACTGGCTACACCTTC	CASGQGTGYTF
TRBV3-1/TRBV3-2	13	-	TRBJ1-2	-	TGTGCCAGCAGCCTAGTAGTGGACTATGGCTACACCTTC	CASSLVVDYGYTF
TRBV5-8	17	-	TRBJ2-1	TRBD2	TGTGCCAGCAGCTTGGGGGGTAGCGGGATTGACCTCAATGAGCAGTTCTTC	CASSLGGSGIDLNEQFF
TRBV7-6	16	-	TRBJ2-5	-	TGTGCCAGCAGCTTAGGACCCGCAGGAAACCAAGAGACCCAGTACTTC	CASSLGPAGNQETQYF
TRBV15	14	once	TRBJ1-1	-	TGTGCCACCAGCAGACGGACAGAGAACACTGAAGCTTTCTTT	CATSRRTENTEAFF
TRBV7-8	14	-	TRBJ1-2	-	TGTGCCAGCAGCTTAGATCTGACAGTCTATGGCTACACCTTC	CASSLDLTVYGYTF
TRBV11-1	16	-	TRBJ2-5	-	TGTGCCAGCAGCCCTTTCCGGGCAGGAAGGAGGGAGACCCAGTACTTC	CASSPFRAGRRETQYF
TRBV18	13	-	TRBJ2-5	-	TGTGCCAGCTCACCCGGGGTCCAAGAGACCCAGTACTTC	CASSPGVQETQYF
TRBV5-8	16	-	TRBJ2-4	-	TGTGCCAGCAGCTCCCCCGAGGCGGGACGTAAAAACATTCAGTACTTC	CASSSPEAGRKNIQYF
TRBV5-1	16	-	TRBJ1-4	-	TGCGCCAGCAGCTTGGCCTACAGGTTATCTAATGAAAAACTGTTTTTT	CASSLAYRLSNEKLFF
TRBV5-1	16	-	TRBJ2-7	TRBD1	TGCGCCAGCAGCCTAGGACAGGGGGCGAGGACCTACGAGCAGTACTTC	CASSLGQGARTYEQYF
TRBV4-1	14	-	TRBJ1-1	-	TGCGCCGTTCGGGTCGACAGGCTGAACACTGAAGCTTTCTTT	CAVRVDRLNTEAFF
TRBV10-3	18	-	TRBJ2-3	TRBD2	TGTGCCACAGAACCCCAGGAACCACTAGCGGGAGGGGCAGATACGCAGTATTTT	CATEPQEPLAGGADTQYF
TRBV6-5	13	-	TRBJ2-5	-	TGTGCCAGCACCCGAGTGCTACAAGAGACCCAGTACTTC	CASTRVLQETQYF
TRBV27	15	-	TRBJ1-5	-	TGTGCCAGCAGTTTACAAGGGGGGGACAATCAGCCCCAGCATTTT	CASSLQGGDNQPQHF